The 26 T cell receptor beta chains below were found in one sample sequenced in a study of blood T cell repertoires in COVID-19. The data were produced by immunoSEQ multiplex PCR, yet TCRdb's version contains in-frame clones alone and is incomplete. Among roughly 290,000 clones listed, about nine tenths were seen once. Material for sequencing was PBMCs or T cells enriched from blood (not recorded which). These receptors all come from a middle-aged woman who had recovered from COVID-19.

The V gene is TRBV5-1, the J gene TRBJ2-2, with D maybe TRBD2 (6 bases). Between the trimmed V and J ends, which lost 4 bases and 6 bases, there was a span of 10 bases. The CDR3 runs to 13 residues. The germline CDR1 and CDR2 sequences are SGHRS and YFSETQ. The CDR3 bases are TGCGCCAGCAGCGGCGGCGGGGCCGGGGAGCTGTTTTTT. It translates to CASSGGGAGELFF.

V usage is TRBV5-1 and J usage is TRBJ2-7, with TRBD1 matching 7 bases. Germline CDR1 reads SGHRS; CDR2 reads YFSETQ. With V trimmed by 4 bases and J by 3 bases, 10 bases remained unmatched. This CDR3 comprises 15 residues. The DNA for the CDR3 is TGCGCCAGCAGCAAGACTCCGGGACAGTTCTACGAGCAGTACTTC. Residues: CASSKTPGQFYEQYF.

The chain is built from TRBV7-2 and TRBJ2-7, with 9 bases fitting TRBD2. The CDR3 consists of 18 residues. V shed 5 bases, J shed 3 bases, and the junction held 17 bases outside the gene matches. CDR1 and CDR2 from the germline V gene are SGHTA and FQGNSA. CDR3 DNA sequence: TGTGCCAGCAGCACGCAGTCTGGGCTAGCGGGACACCGCTACGAGCAGTACTTC. Translated: CASSTQSGLAGHRYEQYF. Filled out from reference TRBV7-2 and TRBJ2-7, the complete variable domain reads GAGVSQSPSNKVTEKGKDVELRCDPISGHTALYWYRQSLGQGLEFLIYFQGNSAPDKSGLPSDRFSAERTGGSVSTLTIQRTQQEDSAVYLCASSTQSGLAGHRYEQYFGPGTRLTVT.

The genes are TRBV2 and TRBJ1-2; unclear D gene. This CDR3 is built from 13 residues. The V gene's germline CDR1 is SNHLY and CDR2 FYNNEI. V dropped 5 bases and J dropped 2 bases, with 9 bases sitting between them. The CDR3 DNA is TGTGCCAGCAGTAGGAGTGGGAACTATGGCTACACCTTC. Protein: CASSRSGNYGYTF.

This clone was seen only once. The CDR3 DNA follows: TGCGCCAGCAGGCCCGCAGACTATGGCTACACCTTC. Translation gives CASRPADYGYTF. The chain links TRBV5-1 to TRBJ1-2; D is unresolved. Germline V gives CDR1 SGHRS, CDR2 YFSETQ. There are 12 residues in the CDR3. V shed 5 bases and J shed 3 bases, with 8 bases lying between them.

V gene TRBV5-1 combines with J gene TRBJ2-2; a possible D gene is TRBD2 (5 bases). CDR1 is SGHRS and CDR2 is YFSETQ in the germline V gene. V lost 4 bases and J 0 bases, leaving 10 bases between the germline ends. CDR3 length: 15 amino acids. CDR3 protein: CASSPGYPNTGELFF. The CDR3 coding sequence is TGCGCCAGCAGCCCGGGGTACCCGAACACCGGGGAGCTGTTTTTT.

The gene calls are TRBV6-5 and TRBJ1-5, with TRBD1 matching 7 bases. There are 13 residues in the CDR3. V dropped 6 bases and J dropped 3; count of bases not matched to a gene: 2. Germline CDR1 reads MNHEY; CDR2 reads SVGAGI. The CDR3 reads CASSDRVNQPQHF. The CDR3 region has the DNA TGTGCCAGCAGCGACAGGGTCAATCAGCCCCAGCATTTT.

The CDR3 coding sequence is TGTGCCAGCAGCCCGGGGACAGGGAGGCCAGAGACCCAGTACTTC. Translated: CASSPGTGRPETQYF. The chain carries TRBV5-4 and TRBJ2-5; 9 bases fit TRBD1. This CDR3 has 15 residues. V shed 4 bases, J shed 4 bases, and the junction held 8 bases outside the gene matches. Per germline, CDR1 SGHNT and CDR2 YYREEE (reference sequence).

The V and J genes are TRBV4-1 and TRBJ2-7; D may be TRBD1 (6 bases). Trimming shortened V by 5 bases and J by 7 bases, and 24 bases separated the two germline ends. CDR3 length equals 16 residues. Germline lookup yields CDR1 MGHRA and CDR2 YSYEKL. The CDR3 DNA reads TGCGCCAGCAGCAACGGACAGTCTGCGGGCTCGGGTGAGCAGTACTTC. It encodes CASSNGQSAGSGEQYF.

The rearrangement links TRBV9 to TRBJ2-3; TRBD2 might be the D (5 bases). Germline-derived CDR1 and CDR2 are SGDLS and YYNGEE. Deletions cut 5 bases from V and 2 bases from J, with 15 bases between. The CDR3 has 15 residues. This CDR3 is CASSARADLTDTQYF. DNA of the CDR3: TGTGCCAGCAGTGCGCGGGCTGATCTCACAGATACGCAGTATTTT.

The rearrangement links TRBV30 to TRBJ1-5, with D tentatively TRBD1 (5 bases). V lost 2 bases to trimming and J lost 3 bases, with 8 bases between them. There are 13 residues in the CDR3. The germline V gene encodes CDR1 GTSNPN and CDR2 SVGIG (reference sequence). The CDR3 nucleotides read TGTGCCTGGAGTCAGGGCCTCAATCAGCCCCAGCATTTT. Its protein is CAWSQGLNQPQHF.

V usage is TRBV4-1 and J usage is TRBJ2-3; 9 nucleotides match TRBD2. V lost 2 bases to trimming and J lost 6 bases; unmatched junction nucleotides: 6. The CDR3 has 15 residues. Looked up from germline, CDR1 is MGHRA and CDR2 is YSYEKL. The CDR3 DNA reads as TGCGCCAGCAGCCAATATATGAGCGGGGGGGATACGCAGTATTTT. Its protein is CASSQYMSGGDTQYF.

The gene calls are TRBV7-9 and TRBJ1-1, with a tentative D call TRBD1 (5 bases). The CDR3 runs 16 residues. The V end lost 4 bases, the J end lost 0 bases, and 15 bases lay between the germline ends. The V gene's germline CDR1 is SEHNR and CDR2 FQNEAQ (reference sequence). The CDR3 reads CASSSPGPRMNTEAFF. In DNA, the CDR3 is TGTGCCAGCAGCTCGCCAGGGCCCCGGATGAACACTGAAGCTTTCTTT.

The J gene is TRBJ2-1, the V gene TRBV27, with D maybe TRBD2 (5 bases). This CDR3 is 13 amino acids long. Germline assignment: CDR1 MNHEY and CDR2 SMNVEV (reference sequence). Trimming stripped 3 bases from V and 4 bases from J, with 7 bases between. CDR3 bases: TGTGCCAGCAGTTTTCCGGGGTACAATGAGCAGTTCTTC. Encoded protein: CASSFPGYNEQFF.

The rearrangement links TRBV27 to TRBJ2-1; a weak D match, TRBD1 (5 bases). The V and J ends lost 2 bases and 8 bases respectively, with 13 bases between them. There are 14 residues in the CDR3. Germline-derived CDR1 and CDR2 are MNHEY and SMNVEV (reference sequence). The CDR3 loop is CASSLLREGDEQFF. The CDR3 DNA reads as TGTGCCAGCAGTTTACTTCGAGAAGGGGATGAGCAGTTCTTC.

A few counts support this clone. The V and J genes are TRBV12-5 and TRBJ2-6; 9 nucleotides match TRBD1. Trimming removed 1 base from V and 2 bases from J; junction bases left unmatched: 0. Germline V gives CDR1 LGHNT, CDR2 FRNRAP. The CDR3 runs 16 residues. The CDR3: CASGLDRGPGANVLTF. The CDR3 DNA reads TGTGCTAGTGGTTTGGACAGGGGGCCTGGGGCCAACGTCCTGACTTTC.

CDR3 protein: CASSQQEGQPQHF. The DNA for the CDR3 is TGTGCCAGCAGCCAACAGGAAGGTCAGCCCCAGCATTTT. The chain employs TRBV14 and TRBJ1-5; D gene ambiguous. The CDR3 has 13 amino acids. V was cut by 2 bases and J by 6 bases, with 8 bases left in between. In germline, CDR1 is SGHDN, CDR2 FVKESK.

The V gene is TRBV18, the J gene TRBJ1-2, with 10 bases that match TRBD1. The germline V gene encodes CDR1 KGHSH and CDR2 LQKENI. Germline trimming cut 0 bases from V and 2 bases from J; bases unmatched to any gene: 0. This CDR3 has 15 amino acids. The CDR3 nucleotides are TGTGCCAGCTCACCACCGGGACAGGGGAACTATGGCTACACCTTC. Its protein is CASSPPGQGNYGYTF.

This clone was detected once. The CDR3 sequence is CASSFSGARTDTQYF. DNA of the CDR3: TGTGCCAGCAGCTTTAGCGGGGCGAGGACAGATACGCAGTATTTT. The chain joins TRBV7-8 to TRBJ2-3, with 8 bases aligning to TRBD2. The CDR3 runs 15 residues. V was pared by 3 bases and J by 3 bases, with 5 bases of the junction left unmatched. The V gene's germline CDR1 is SGHVS and CDR2 FQNEAQ.

The chain uses TRBV5-4 and TRBJ2-7; perhaps TRBD1 as D (6 bases). V lost 1 base to trimming and J lost 1 base, with 12 bases between them. The CDR3 totals 15 residues. Germline CDR1 and CDR2: SGHNT and YYREEE (reference sequence). The CDR3 nucleotides are TGTGCCAGCAGCTTGAATAGGGACACATCCTACGAGCAGTACTTC. Translating gives CASSLNRDTSYEQYF.

This chain uses TRBV16 with TRBJ1-2; D possibly corresponds to TRBD1 (6 bases). V shed 2 bases and J shed 14 bases, with 15 bases lying between them. This CDR3 contains 12 residues. The germline V gene has CDR1 KGHSY and CDR2 FQNENV. DNA of the CDR3: TGTGCCAGCAGCCAAAGGTCAGGGGTTGGTACCTTC. Amino acid sequence: CASSQRSGVGTF. The whole variable domain, filled in from reference TRBV16 and TRBJ1-2, reads GEEVAQTPKHLVRGEGQKAKLYCAPIKGHSYVFWYQQVLKNEFKFLISFQNENVFDETGMPKERFSAKCLPNSPCSLEIQATKLEDSAVYFCASSQRSGVGTFGSGTRLTVV.

The chain links TRBV5-1 to TRBJ2-3; D gene unclear. Trimming stripped 4 bases from V and 2 bases from J, with 23 bases between. Germline CDR1 and CDR2: SGHRS and YFSETQ. The CDR3 loop spans 18 amino acids. The CDR3 region has the DNA TGCGCCAGCAGCCATACGTTCCCCAGGTCTACAAACACAGATACGCAGTATTTT. This encodes CASSHTFPRSTNTDTQYF. Complete variable domain (other parts from reference TRBV5-1 and TRBJ2-3): KAGVTQTPRYLIKTRGQQVTLSCSPISGHRSVSWYQQTPGQGLQFLFEYFSETQRNKGNFPGRFSGRQFSNSRSEMNVSTLELGDSALYLCASSHTFPRSTNTDTQYFGPGTRLTVL.

This clone showed up just a few times. The genes are TRBV4-3 and TRBJ1-4, with TRBD1 identical over 10 bases. Germline assignment: CDR1 LGHNA and CDR2 YSLEER. The V gene end was trimmed by 1 base and the J gene end by 1 base; junction bases not matched to a gene: 0. The CDR3 runs to 16 residues. The CDR3 loop reads CASSQGTGGTNEKLFF. For the CDR3, the DNA is TGCGCCAGCAGCCAAGGGACAGGGGGAACTAATGAAAAACTGTTTTTT.

This chain joins TRBV9 and TRBJ1-4, with TRBD1 matching over 9 bases. The length of the CDR3 is 16 residues. Looked up from germline, CDR1 is SGDLS and CDR2 is YYNGEE. J gave up 7 bases and V 3 bases, and 10 bases lay outside the gene matches. As DNA, the CDR3 is TGTGCCAGCAGCGCCCGCCGGGACAGGGCACTTGAAAAACTGTTTTTT. It translates to CASSARRDRALEKLFF.

The gene calls are TRBV15 and TRBJ2-1, with no clear D. The germline gives CDR1 LNHNV, CDR2 YYDKDF (reference sequence). There are 12 residues in the CDR3. Trimming removed 0 bases from V and 6 bases from J, with 3 bases in between. The CDR3 DNA reads TGTGCCACCAGCAGAGATCGCAATGAGCAGTTCTTC. Protein sequence: CATSRDRNEQFF.

The chain is built from TRBV5-6 and TRBJ2-2, with 9 positions matching TRBD2. The V segment lost 3 bases and the J segment 7 bases; nucleotides outside the gene matches: 13. This CDR3 contains 17 residues. Germline V gene sequence: CDR1 SGHDT, CDR2 YYEEEE. CDR3 DNA: TGTGCCAGCAGCTCTAGACTAGCGGCAGGCAGTGGCGGGGAGCTGTTTTTT. It translates to CASSSRLAAGSGGELFF.